The rows below give T cell receptor beta chains drawn from one sample of a study of blood T cell repertoires in COVID-19. TCRdb keeps only in-frame clones here, not all; method: immunoSEQ multiplex PCR. The sample comprises about 120,000 clones, around 87% of which are singletons, and less than 30% rests with the top ten. Material for sequencing was peripheral blood. The receptor set was obtained from an older woman with acute or convalescent COVID-19. The CDR3 runs from the conserved cysteine through the conserved F or W. D genes are given only for firm matches. Clone size is not always given. Where it is, it says once, few, many or a class for expanded clones.

DNA: TGTGCCAGCAGCTTGCACCTAAATGAAAAACTGTTTTTT; CDR3: CASSLHLNEKLFF; J: TRBJ1-4; D: .; length: 13; V: TRBV13; size: .
DNA: TGTGCCAGCAGGTCCGGGGGAGTCAGCAATCAGCCCCAGCATTTT; CDR3: CASRSGGVSNQPQHF; J: TRBJ1-5; D: .; length: 15; V: TRBV28; size: .
DNA: TGTGCAAGTCGCCTCAACACCTTCGGGACAGCGCCCTTCCCGCCTAAGCCCCAGCATTTT; CDR3: CASRLNTFGTAPFPPKPQHF; J: TRBJ1-5; D: .; length: 20; V: TRBV12-2; size: .
DNA: TGTGCCAGCAGCTCCGGGACTTTTACAGATACGCAGTATTTT; CDR3: CASSSGTFTDTQYF; J: TRBJ2-3; D: .; length: 14; V: TRBV11-1; size: .
DNA: TGTGCCAGCAGCAAAAGGTGGTGGCAGGGCTCCTACGAGCAGTACTTC; CDR3: CASSKRWWQGSYEQYF; J: TRBJ2-7; D: .; length: 16; V: TRBV21-1; size: few
DNA: TGTGCCAGCAGCCAAGCACCAGGGGGCGAAGGTGGCTACACCTTC; CDR3: CASSQAPGGEGGYTF; J: TRBJ1-2; D: TRBD1; length: 15; V: TRBV3-1/TRBV3-2; size: .
DNA: TGCGCCAGCAGCTATCGACAGGGAACAGATACGCAGTATTTT; CDR3: CASSYRQGTDTQYF; J: TRBJ2-3; D: TRBD1; length: 14; V: TRBV5-1; size: .
DNA: TGTGCCAGCAGCTTAGGGGGACACCGAAACTATGGCTACACCTTC; CDR3: CASSLGGHRNYGYTF; J: TRBJ1-2; D: .; length: 15; V: TRBV7-9; size: .
DNA: TGTGCTAGTGGTTTGGTGGTGGCAGGGACAGGTTACTATGGCTACACCTTC; CDR3: CASGLVVAGTGYYGYTF; J: TRBJ1-2; D: TRBD1; length: 17; V: TRBV12-5; size: .
DNA: TGTGCCAGCTCGTCGCAGTCCTCCTACGAGCAGTACTTC; CDR3: CASSSQSSYEQYF; J: TRBJ2-7; D: .; length: 13; V: TRBV18; size: .
DNA: TGTGCCAGTAGTATCTCGCTTCGGGGGGTTTCCGAGCAATACTTC; CDR3: CASSISLRGVSEQYF; J: TRBJ2-7; D: TRBD2; length: 15; V: TRBV19; size: .
DNA: TGTGCCAGCAGTACCAAATACAGGGGGCCCTCCTACGAGCAGTACTTC; CDR3: CASSTKYRGPSYEQYF; J: TRBJ2-7; D: TRBD1; length: 16; V: TRBV28; size: once
DNA: TGCGCCAGCAGTCAAAAGGCGGGACAGGGAACACATAACTATGGCTACACCTTC; CDR3: CASSQKAGQGTHNYGYTF; J: TRBJ1-2; D: TRBD1; length: 18; V: TRBV23-1; size: .
DNA: TGTGCCACCAGTGATTTAAAGGACAGGTACAATGAGCAGTTCTTC; CDR3: CATSDLKDRYNEQFF; J: TRBJ2-1; D: TRBD1; length: 15; V: TRBV24-1; size: few
DNA: TGTGCCAGCAGTTACCAGGGGATCAATCAGCCCCAGCATTTT; CDR3: CASSYQGINQPQHF; J: TRBJ1-5; D: .; length: 14; V: TRBV6-5; size: .
DNA: TGTGCCAGCAGTGAACGGGACAGGGCACTCAGCTACACCTTC; CDR3: CASSERDRALSYTF; J: TRBJ1-2; D: TRBD1; length: 14; V: TRBV6-1; size: once
DNA: TGTGCCAGCAGCCCCATTGGGCAAGGTGAAAAACTGTTTTTT; CDR3: CASSPIGQGEKLFF; J: TRBJ1-4; D: .; length: 14; V: TRBV14; size: once
DNA: TGCAGTGCTAGTGGGGGCCCTTCTTTAGCCAAAAACATTCAGTACTTC; CDR3: CSASGGPSLAKNIQYF; J: TRBJ2-4; D: .; length: 16; V: TRBV20-1; size: .
DNA: TGTGCCAGCAGCCCCGGGACAGGTCTTTTCTACGAGCAGTACTTC; CDR3: CASSPGTGLFYEQYF; J: TRBJ2-7; D: TRBD1; length: 15; V: TRBV14; size: .
DNA: TGTGCCAGCAGTGAAGTTTTCACAGGGGGCAATCAGCCCCAGCATTTT; CDR3: CASSEVFTGGNQPQHF; J: TRBJ1-5; D: TRBD1; length: 16; V: TRBV6-1; size: .
DNA: TGTGCCAGCAGCTGGACTAGCGTACCAGATACGCAGTATTTT; CDR3: CASSWTSVPDTQYF; J: TRBJ2-3; D: TRBD2; length: 14; V: TRBV28; size: .
DNA: TGCAGCGTCGGCACAGATACGCAGTATTTT; CDR3: CSVGTDTQYF; J: TRBJ2-3; D: .; length: 10; V: TRBV29-1; size: .
DNA: TGTGCCAGCAGCTCCTTACTCAATCCACAAGAGACCCAGTACTTC; CDR3: CASSSLLNPQETQYF; J: TRBJ2-5; D: .; length: 15; V: TRBV7-2; size: .
DNA: TGTGCCAGCTCACCACTGCAGGGCCAAGAGACCCAGTACTTC; CDR3: CASSPLQGQETQYF; J: TRBJ2-5; D: .; length: 14; V: TRBV18; size: .
DNA: TGTGCCAGCAGACAGGGGAGGCGAGAGACCCAGTACTTC; CDR3: CASRQGRRETQYF; J: TRBJ2-5; D: .; length: 13; V: TRBV6-5; size: .
DNA: TGTGCCAGCAGCAAACCCCGAAGCGCTGAAGCTTTCTTT; CDR3: CASSKPRSAEAFF; J: TRBJ1-1; D: .; length: 13; V: TRBV21-1; size: .
DNA: TGTGCCAGCACGGTTGGGGGGAGCCCCAATTCACCCCTCCACTTT; CDR3: CASTVGGSPNSPLHF; J: TRBJ1-6; D: .; length: 15; V: TRBV7-9; size: .
DNA: TGTGCCAGCATACCTAGGGAGACCCAGTACTTC; CDR3: CASIPRETQYF; J: TRBJ2-5; D: .; length: 11; V: TRBV2; size: .
DNA: TGTGCCAGCAGTGAAGTCACAGCAACAAATTCACCCCTCCACTTT; CDR3: CASSEVTATNSPLHF; J: TRBJ1-6; D: .; length: 15; V: TRBV6-1; size: .
DNA: TGTGCCAGCAACCAAGACAGGGGGACCGGGGAGCTGTTTTTT; CDR3: CASNQDRGTGELFF; J: TRBJ2-2; D: TRBD1; length: 14; V: TRBV6-5; size: .
DNA: TGCGCCAGCAGCTTGAACAGGGGAAGTACAGATACGCAGTATTTT; CDR3: CASSLNRGSTDTQYF; J: TRBJ2-3; D: TRBD1; length: 15; V: TRBV5-1; size: .
DNA: TGTGCCAGCAGCTCAGGGCCGGGACTGACATCCTACGAGCAGTACTTC; CDR3: CASSSGPGLTSYEQYF; J: TRBJ2-7; D: .; length: 16; V: TRBV7-9; size: once
DNA: TGTGCCAGCAGTTCACAAGCCATTCCGGGAGACGAGCAGTACTTC; CDR3: CASSSQAIPGDEQYF; J: TRBJ2-7; D: .; length: 15; V: TRBV7-3; size: .
DNA: TGTGCCAGTTCAGGGGCGACGAGCACAGATACGCAGTATTTT; CDR3: CASSGATSTDTQYF; J: TRBJ2-3; D: .; length: 14; V: TRBV2; size: many
DNA: TGTGCCAGCAGTTTACAGGGACTAGCGGGACTAGAGGGTGAGCAGTTCTTC; CDR3: CASSLQGLAGLEGEQFF; J: TRBJ2-1; D: TRBD2; length: 17; V: TRBV27; size: .
DNA: TGCAGCGTACCGACTAGCGGGGTTTACAATGAGCAGTTCTTC; CDR3: CSVPTSGVYNEQFF; J: TRBJ2-1; D: TRBD2; length: 14; V: TRBV29-1; size: .
DNA: TGTGCCAGCAGTTTAGCGCGCAGGGATGGCTACACCTTC; CDR3: CASSLARRDGYTF; J: TRBJ1-2; D: .; length: 13; V: TRBV12-3/TRBV12-4; size: few
DNA: TGTGCCAGCAGTCAACAGGGGGAGACTGAAGCTTTCTTT; CDR3: CASSQQGETEAFF; J: TRBJ1-1; D: TRBD1; length: 13; V: TRBV2; size: once
DNA: TGTGCCAGCTCACCAACAGGGAATCAGCCCCAGCATTTT; CDR3: CASSPTGNQPQHF; J: TRBJ1-5; D: .; length: 13; V: TRBV18; size: .
DNA: TGTGCCAGCCTCGTCCATTCGTGGTTCCGGTCGAATGAAAAACTGTTTTTT; CDR3: CASLVHSWFRSNEKLFF; J: TRBJ1-4; D: .; length: 17; V: TRBV2; size: .
DNA: TGTGCCAGCAGTGAATTCCCCGGCGGGGGGCTCTACGAGCAGTACTTC; CDR3: CASSEFPGGGLYEQYF; J: TRBJ2-7; D: TRBD2; length: 16; V: TRBV6-1; size: once
DNA: TGTGCCAGCAGTCTTTTCCCGAATACAGGGGACACTGAAGCTTTCTTT; CDR3: CASSLFPNTGDTEAFF; J: TRBJ1-1; D: TRBD1; length: 16; V: TRBV28; size: .
DNA: TGTGCCACCAGCAGAGCCCGTTCTCCCGGCGGTGAAGCTTTCTTT; CDR3: CATSRARSPGGEAFF; J: TRBJ1-1; D: .; length: 15; V: TRBV15; size: .
DNA: TGTGCCAGTAGGACAGGGGGGAGCAATCAGCCCCAGCATTTT; CDR3: CASRTGGSNQPQHF; J: TRBJ1-5; D: TRBD1; length: 14; V: TRBV19; size: .
DNA: TGTGCCACCGGGACACACTTTAGCACAGATACGCAGTATTTT; CDR3: CATGTHFSTDTQYF; J: TRBJ2-3; D: .; length: 14; V: TRBV10-3; size: .
DNA: TGCGCCAGCAGTGATTTAGCGGGGGGGCAAAATGAGCAGTTCTTC; CDR3: CASSDLAGGQNEQFF; J: TRBJ2-1; D: TRBD2; length: 15; V: TRBV10-1; size: .
DNA: TGTGCCAGCAGCTCTTCCCCGGGACAGGGGAGGAATGAGCAGTTCTTC; CDR3: CASSSSPGQGRNEQFF; J: TRBJ2-1; D: TRBD1; length: 16; V: TRBV7-9; size: .
DNA: TGTGCCACAGGGACTAGCGGGGTCAGGGCAGATACGCAGTATTTT; CDR3: CATGTSGVRADTQYF; J: TRBJ2-3; D: TRBD2; length: 15; V: TRBV24-1; size: .
DNA: TGTGCCAGCAGTTTCTTCCAGGGGGCCGACGAGCAGTACTTC; CDR3: CASSFFQGADEQYF; J: TRBJ2-7; D: TRBD1; length: 14; V: TRBV6-5; size: medium-sized
DNA: TGTGCCTGGAGTGTCACCGGGACAGGGGGTTGGGAGCAGTACTTC; CDR3: CAWSVTGTGGWEQYF; J: TRBJ2-7; D: TRBD1; length: 15; V: TRBV30; size: .
DNA: TGTGCCAGCAGCCCACCAAGAGCGGGGGGGCGTGAAACATATGGCTACACCTTC; CDR3: CASSPPRAGGRETYGYTF; J: TRBJ1-2; D: .; length: 18; V: TRBV11-2; size: .